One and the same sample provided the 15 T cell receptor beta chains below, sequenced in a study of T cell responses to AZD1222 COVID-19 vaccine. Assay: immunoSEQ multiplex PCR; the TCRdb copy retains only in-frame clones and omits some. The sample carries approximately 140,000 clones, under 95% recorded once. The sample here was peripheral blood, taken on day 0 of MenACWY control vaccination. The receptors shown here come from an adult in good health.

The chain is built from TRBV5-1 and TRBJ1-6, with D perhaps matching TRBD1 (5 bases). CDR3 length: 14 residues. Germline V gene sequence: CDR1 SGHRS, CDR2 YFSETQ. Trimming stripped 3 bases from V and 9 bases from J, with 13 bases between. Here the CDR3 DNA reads TGCGCCAGCAGCTGGTCGGGGGAGGGTTCACCCCTCCACTTT. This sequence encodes CASSWSGEGSPLHF. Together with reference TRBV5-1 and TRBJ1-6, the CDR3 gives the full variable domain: KAGVTQTPRYLIKTRGQQVTLSCSPISGHRSVSWYQQTPGQGLQFLFEYFSETQRNKGNFPGRFSGRQFSNSRSEMNVSTLELGDSALYLCASSWSGEGSPLHFGNGTRLTVT.

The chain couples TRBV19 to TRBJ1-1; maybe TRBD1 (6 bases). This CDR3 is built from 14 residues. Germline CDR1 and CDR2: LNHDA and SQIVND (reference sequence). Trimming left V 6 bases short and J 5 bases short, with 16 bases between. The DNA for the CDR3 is TGTGCCAGTAGCGCACAACAGGGAAGGACTGAAGCTTTCTTT. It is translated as CASSAQQGRTEAFF. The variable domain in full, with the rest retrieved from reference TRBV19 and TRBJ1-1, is DGGITQSPKYLFRKEGQNVTLSCEQNLNHDAMYWYRQDPGQGLRLIYYSQIVNDFQKGDIAEGYSVSREKKESFPLTVTSAQKNPTAFYLCASSAQQGRTEAFFGQGTRLTVV.

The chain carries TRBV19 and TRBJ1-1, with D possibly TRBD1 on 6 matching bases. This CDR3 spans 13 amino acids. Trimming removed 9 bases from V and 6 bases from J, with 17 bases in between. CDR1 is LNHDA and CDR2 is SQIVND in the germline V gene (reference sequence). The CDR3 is CASRTGWGAEAFF. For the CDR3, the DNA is TGTGCCAGCCGTACAGGGTGGGGAGCTGAAGCTTTCTTT.

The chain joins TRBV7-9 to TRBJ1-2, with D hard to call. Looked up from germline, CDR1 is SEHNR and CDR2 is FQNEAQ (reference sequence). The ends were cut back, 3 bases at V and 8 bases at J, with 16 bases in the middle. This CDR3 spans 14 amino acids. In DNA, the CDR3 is TGTGCCAGCAGCTTGCAGCTAAGTGGCAGCGGCTACACCTTC. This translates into CASSLQLSGSGYTF. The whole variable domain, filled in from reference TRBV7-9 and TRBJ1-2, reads DTGVSQNPRHKITKRGQNVTFRCDPISEHNRLYWYRQTLGQGPEFLTYFQNEAQLEKSRLLSDRFSAERPKGSFSTLEIQRTEQGDSAMYLCASSLQLSGSGYTFGSGTRLTVV.

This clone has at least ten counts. The DNA for the CDR3 is TGCGCCAGCAGCCAAGGCACTTATAGCAATCAGCCCCAGCATTTT. Its translation is CASSQGTYSNQPQHF. V gene TRBV4-1 combines with J gene TRBJ1-5; D ambiguous. The CDR3 is 15 residues long. With 1 base removed from V and 0 bases from J, the gap between germline ends came to 7 bases. The V gene's germline CDR1 is MGHRA and CDR2 YSYEKL.

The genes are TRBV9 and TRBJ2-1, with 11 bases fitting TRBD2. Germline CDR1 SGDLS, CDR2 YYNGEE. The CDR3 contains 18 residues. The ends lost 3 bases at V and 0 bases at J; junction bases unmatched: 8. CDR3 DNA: TGTGCCAGCAGCGCCCCCGGGACTAGCGGACTCTCCTACAATGAGCAGTTCTTC. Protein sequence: CASSAPGTSGLSYNEQFF.

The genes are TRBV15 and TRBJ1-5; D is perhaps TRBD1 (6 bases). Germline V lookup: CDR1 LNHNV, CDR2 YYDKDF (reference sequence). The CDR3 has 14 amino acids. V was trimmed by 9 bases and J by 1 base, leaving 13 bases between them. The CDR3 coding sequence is TGTGCCACTACTACAGGGATCAGCAATCAGCCCCAGCATTTT. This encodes CATTTGISNQPQHF.

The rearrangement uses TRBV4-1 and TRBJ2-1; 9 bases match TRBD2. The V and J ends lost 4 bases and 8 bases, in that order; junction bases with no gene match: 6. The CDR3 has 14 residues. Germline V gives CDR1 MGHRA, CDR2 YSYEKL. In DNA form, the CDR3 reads TGCGCCAGCAGCCCGTTACTAGCGGGTCATGAGCAGTTCTTC. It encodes CASSPLLAGHEQFF.

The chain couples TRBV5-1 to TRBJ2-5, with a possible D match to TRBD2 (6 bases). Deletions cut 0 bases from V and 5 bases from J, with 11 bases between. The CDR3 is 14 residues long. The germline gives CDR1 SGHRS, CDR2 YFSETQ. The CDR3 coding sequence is TGCGCCAGCAGCTTGGGAGGAGGGTCCGAGACCCAGTACTTC. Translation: CASSLGGGSETQYF.

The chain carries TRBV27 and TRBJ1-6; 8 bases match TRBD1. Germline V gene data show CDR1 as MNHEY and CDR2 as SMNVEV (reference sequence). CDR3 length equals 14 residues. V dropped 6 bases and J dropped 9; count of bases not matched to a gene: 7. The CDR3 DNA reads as TGTGCCAGCAGCTTCGACAGGGGTGGTTCACCCCTCCACTTT. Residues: CASSFDRGGSPLHF.

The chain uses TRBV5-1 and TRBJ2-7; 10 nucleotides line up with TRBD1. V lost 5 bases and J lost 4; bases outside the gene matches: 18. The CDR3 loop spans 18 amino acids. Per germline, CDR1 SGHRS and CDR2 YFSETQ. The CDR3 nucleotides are TGCGCCAGCAGACAGTTGCCCAGGGCAGGGGACAGGGGATACGAGCAGTACTTC. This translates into CASRQLPRAGDRGYEQYF.

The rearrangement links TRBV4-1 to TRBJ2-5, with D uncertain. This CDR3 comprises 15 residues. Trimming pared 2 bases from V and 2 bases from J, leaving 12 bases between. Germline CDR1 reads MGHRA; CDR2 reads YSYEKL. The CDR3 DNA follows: TGCGCCAGCAGCCAACTTATAAACATGCAAGAGACCCAGTACTTC. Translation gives CASSQLINMQETQYF.

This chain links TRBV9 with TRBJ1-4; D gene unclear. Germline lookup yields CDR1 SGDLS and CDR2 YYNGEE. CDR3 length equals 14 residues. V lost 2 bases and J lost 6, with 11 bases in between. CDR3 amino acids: CASSVLPSDEKLFF. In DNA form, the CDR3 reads TGTGCCAGCAGCGTTCTCCCTTCAGATGAAAAACTGTTTTTT.

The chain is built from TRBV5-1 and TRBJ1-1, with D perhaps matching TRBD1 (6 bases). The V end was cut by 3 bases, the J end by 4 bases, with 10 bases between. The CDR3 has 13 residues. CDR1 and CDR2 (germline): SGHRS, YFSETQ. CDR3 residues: CASSSRGSTEAFF. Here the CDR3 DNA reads TGCGCCAGCAGCTCCAGGGGAAGCACTGAAGCTTTCTTT.

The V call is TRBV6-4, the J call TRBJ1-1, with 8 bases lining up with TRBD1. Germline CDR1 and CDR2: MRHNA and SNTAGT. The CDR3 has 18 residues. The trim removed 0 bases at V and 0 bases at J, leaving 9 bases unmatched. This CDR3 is CASSDSPYRGMVNTEAFF. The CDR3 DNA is TGTGCCAGCAGTGACTCCCCGTACAGGGGGATGGTGAACACTGAAGCTTTCTTT.